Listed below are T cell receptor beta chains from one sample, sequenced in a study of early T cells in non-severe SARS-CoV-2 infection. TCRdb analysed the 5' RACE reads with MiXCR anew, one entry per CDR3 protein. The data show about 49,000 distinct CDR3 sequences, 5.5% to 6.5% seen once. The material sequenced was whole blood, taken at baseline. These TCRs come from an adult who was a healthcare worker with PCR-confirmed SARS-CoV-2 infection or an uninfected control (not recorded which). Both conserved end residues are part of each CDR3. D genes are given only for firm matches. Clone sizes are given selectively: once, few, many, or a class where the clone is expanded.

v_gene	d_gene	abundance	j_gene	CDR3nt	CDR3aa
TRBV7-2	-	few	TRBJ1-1	TGTGCCAGCAGCTTTGTTAACGCGCCACACCAGAACACTGAAGCTTTCTTT	CASSFVNAPHQNTEAFF
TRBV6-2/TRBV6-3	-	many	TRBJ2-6	TGTGCCAGCAGTTACTCCAGCTCTGGGGCCAACGTCCTGACTTTC	CASSYSSSGANVLTF
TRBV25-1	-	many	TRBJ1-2	TGTGCCAGCAGTGACCCCGGGTGGAACTATGGCTACACCTTC	CASSDPGWNYGYTF
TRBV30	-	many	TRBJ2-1	TGTGCCTGGAGTCGGGGGGCGCTTTCTAGTGAGCAGTTCTTC	CAWSRGALSSEQFF
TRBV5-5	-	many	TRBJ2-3	TGTGCCAGCAGCTTGTGGTCAGGGGCTACAGATACGCAGTATTTT	CASSLWSGATDTQYF
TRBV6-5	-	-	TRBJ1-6	TGTGCCAGCAGTTACTCCTGGGGGCAGGCGGATCCACCCCTCCACTTT	CASSYSWGQADPPLHF
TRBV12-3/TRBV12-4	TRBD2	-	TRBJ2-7	TGTGCCAGCAGTTTAACGACTAGCGAGCACGAGCAGTACTTC	CASSLTTSEHEQYF
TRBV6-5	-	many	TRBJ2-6	TGTGCCAGCAGCGACACAGACCACCTCGGGGCCAACGTCCTGACTTTC	CASSDTDHLGANVLTF
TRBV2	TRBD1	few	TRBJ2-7	TGTGCCAGCAGTGAGACAGGGTACGAGCAGTACTTC	CASSETGYEQYF
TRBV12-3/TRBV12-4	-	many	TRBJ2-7	TGTGCCAGCAGTTTAGCGCCCCGGAGTTACGAGCAGTACTTC	CASSLAPRSYEQYF
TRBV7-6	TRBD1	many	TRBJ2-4	TGTGCCAGCAGCGCGACCGGGACAGGGCGTCGGTGGGCCAAAAACATTCAGTACTTC	CASSATGTGRRWAKNIQYF
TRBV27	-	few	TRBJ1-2	TGTGCCAGCAGGAGAATAGGGGCTAACTATGGCTACACCTTC	CASRRIGANYGYTF
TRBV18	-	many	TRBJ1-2	TGTGCCAGCTCACCATTTCAGGAATATGGCTACACCTTC	CASSPFQEYGYTF
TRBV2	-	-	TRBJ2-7	TGTGCCAGCAGTGTAATCAGGGAGAGCGAGCAGTACTTC	CASSVIRESEQYF
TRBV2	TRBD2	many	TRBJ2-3	TGTGCCAGCAGTGAGCGACTAGCGGGGGACTTTAGCACAGATACGCAGTATTTT	CASSERLAGDFSTDTQYF
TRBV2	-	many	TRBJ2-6	TGTGCCAGCAGTGTACACCCCTCTGGGGCCAACGTCCTGACTTTC	CASSVHPSGANVLTF
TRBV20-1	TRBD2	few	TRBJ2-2	TGCAGTGCGACACGCGGGGGGGCGTACACCGGGGAGCTGTTTTTT	CSATRGGAYTGELFF
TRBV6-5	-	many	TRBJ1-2	TGTGCCAGCAGTTACGAACGGGGCTATGGCTACACCTTC	CASSYERGYGYTF
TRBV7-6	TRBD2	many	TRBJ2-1	TGTGCCAGCAGCTCGACTAGCGGGGGGTGGAATGAGCAGTTCTTC	CASSSTSGGWNEQFF
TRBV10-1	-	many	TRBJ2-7	TGCGCCAGCAGTGAGGGCAGGGAGGTAGGCGAGCAGTACTTC	CASSEGREVGEQYF
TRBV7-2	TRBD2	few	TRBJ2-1	TGTGCCAGCAGTCACGGGACTAGCGGGGTAGGTGAGCAGTTCTTC	CASSHGTSGVGEQFF
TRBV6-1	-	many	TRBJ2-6	TGTGCCAGCAGTGTAACTTTTTCTGGGGCCAACGTCCTGACTTTC	CASSVTFSGANVLTF
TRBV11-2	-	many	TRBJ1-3	TGTGCCAGCAGCTTAGATCAACGAATCTCTGGAAACACCATATATTTT	CASSLDQRISGNTIYF
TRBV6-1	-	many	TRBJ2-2	TGTGCCAGCAGGGGGGGTGCCGGGGAGCTGTTTTTT	CASRGGAGELFF
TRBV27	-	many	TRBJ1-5	TGTGCCAGCAGGAAGACAGATTATAGCAATCAGCCCCAGCATTTT	CASRKTDYSNQPQHF
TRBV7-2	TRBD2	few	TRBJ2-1	TGTGCCAGCAGCTTAAGGCGGGGGACTAGGAAGACGCAGTTCTTC	CASSLRRGTRKTQFF
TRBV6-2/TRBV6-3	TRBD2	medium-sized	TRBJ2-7	TGTGCCAGCAGTAAGGGAGGGGAGCTCCACGAGCAGTACTTC	CASSKGGELHEQYF
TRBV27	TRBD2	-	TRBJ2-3	TGTGCCAGCAGCCTCACACCACTAGCGGGGGCTGCAGGCACGCAGTATTTT	CASSLTPLAGAAGTQYF
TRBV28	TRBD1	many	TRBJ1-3	TGTGCCAGCAGTACCAACGACTTGGACAGGTACTCTGGAAACACCATATATTTT	CASSTNDLDRYSGNTIYF
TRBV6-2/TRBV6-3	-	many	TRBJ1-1	TGTGCCAGCATCTTGACAGGGAACACTGAAGCTTTCTTT	CASILTGNTEAFF
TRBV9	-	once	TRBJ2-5	TGTGCCAGCAGCAACCCGGGGGAGTCGGGCGGAGTCGAGACCCAGTACTTC	CASSNPGESGGVETQYF
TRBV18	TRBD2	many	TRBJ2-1	TGTGCCAGCTCACCAGATAGCGGGGGTTACAATGAGCAGTTCTTC	CASSPDSGGYNEQFF
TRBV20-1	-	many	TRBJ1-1	TGCAGTGCTAGTGTTCCCATGGCTTTCTTT	CSASVPMAFF
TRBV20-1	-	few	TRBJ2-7	TGCAGTGCCAGGACAAATTACGAGCAGTACTTC	CSARTNYEQYF
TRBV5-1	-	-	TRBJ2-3	TGCGCCAGCAGCTTGGCCACAGCCAACGGGGATACGCAGTATTTT	CASSLATANGDTQYF
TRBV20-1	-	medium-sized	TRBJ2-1	TGCAGTGCTAGTAACGGGGGTGGATACAATGAGCAGTTCTTC	CSASNGGGYNEQFF
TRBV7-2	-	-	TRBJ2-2	TGTGCCAGCAGCCCTTGGGTAATCGGAAGGAACACCGGGGAGCTGTTTTTT	CASSPWVIGRNTGELFF
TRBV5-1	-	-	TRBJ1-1	TGCGCCAGCAGGCTCATGGCTAGGGGGAACACTGAAGCTTTCTTT	CASRLMARGNTEAFF